These 22 T cell receptor beta chains came from one sample sequenced in a study of T cell responses to AZD1222 COVID-19 vaccine (dated by TCRdb to 2020 to 2023). Preparation of the library involved the immunoSEQ multiplex PCR assay. The immuneACCESS repertoire file appears here via TCRdb, limited to in-frame rearrangements. These files lack a portion of the clones; in checked studies, under half of the deficit traces to unresolved V genes, and the cause of the others is not known. Here the sample has more than 110,000 clones; about 93% occur a single time. The ten largest clonotypes hold over 7.5% of the sample. The meaning of the sample's time point label: baseline before first vaccination. The material was peripheral blood, obtained on day 0 of AZD1222 vaccination. The source of these receptors is an adult in good health.

This chain uses TRBV7-9 with TRBJ1-1; D uncertain. The CDR3 loop spans 13 amino acids. Deletions cut 4 bases from V and 1 base from J, with 7 bases between. Germline assignment: CDR1 SEHNR and CDR2 FQNEAQ (reference sequence). CDR3 protein: CASSSLGNTEAFF. The CDR3 DNA is TGTGCCAGCAGCTCCCTGGGGAACACTGAAGCTTTCTTT.

This chain joins TRBV18 and TRBJ1-6; TRBD1 aligns across 8 bases. This CDR3 has 16 amino acids. Germline V gene data show CDR1 as KGHSH and CDR2 as LQKENI. The J segment lost 9 bases and the V segment lost 5 bases, leaving 12 bases of the junction unmatched. This CDR3 reads CASSEQGQGSPSPLHF. CDR3 sequence (DNA): TGTGCCAGCTCAGAACAAGGACAGGGATCTCCTTCACCCCTCCACTTT.

This chain uses TRBV10-3 with TRBJ2-7; D may be TRBD2 (6 bases). Germline lookup yields CDR1 ENHRY and CDR2 SYGVKD. The CDR3 is 14 residues long. Between the trimmed V and J ends, which lost 3 bases and 3 bases, there was a span of 12 bases. Here the CDR3 DNA reads TGTGCCATCAGTGACTTTGACGGGGGCTACGAGCAGTACTTC. The encoded protein is CAISDFDGGYEQYF.

This clone has a single count. This chain joins TRBV2 and TRBJ1-4; D not certain. Looked up from germline, CDR1 is SNHLY and CDR2 is FYNNEI. The CDR3 is 13 amino acids. The V end was cut by 4 bases, the J end by 4 bases, with 7 bases between. The CDR3 loop reads CASSVDVNEKLFF. CDR3 sequence (DNA): TGTGCCAGCAGTGTGGACGTTAATGAAAAACTGTTTTTT. Full variable domain (rest looked up from reference TRBV2 and TRBJ1-4): EPEVTQTPSHQVTQMGQEVILRCVPISNHLYFYWYRQILGQKVEFLVSFYNNEISEKSEIFDDQFSVERPDGSNFTLKIRSTKLEDSAMYFCASSVDVNEKLFFGSGTQLSVL.

V usage is TRBV28 and J usage is TRBJ2-7; 7 bases align to TRBD2. The CDR3 has 13 amino acids. The V gene's germline CDR1 is MDHEN and CDR2 SYDVKM. With 2 bases clipped from V and 2 bases from J, the junction kept 0 bases outside the gene matches. CDR3 DNA: TGTGCCAGCAGTTTAGCGGGGGCCTACGAGCAGTACTTC. Amino acid sequence: CASSLAGAYEQYF.

This sequence joins TRBV11-3 and TRBJ1-1; D gene ambiguous. This CDR3 contains 14 residues. The V gene's germline CDR1 is SGHNT and CDR2 YENEEA. V lost 5 bases to trimming and J lost 4 bases, with 14 bases between them. This CDR3 reads CASSLRGEGTEAFF. CDR3 nucleotide sequence: TGTGCCAGCAGCCTGCGAGGAGAGGGCACTGAAGCTTTCTTT. The entire variable domain, with the rest obtained from reference TRBV11-3 and TRBJ1-1, is as follows: EAGVVQSPRYKIIEKKQPVAFWCNPISGHNTLYWYLQNLGQGPELLIRYENEEAVDDSQLPKDRFSAERLKGVDSTLKIQPAELGDSAVYLCASSLRGEGTEAFFGQGTRLTVV.

The chain uses TRBV5-4 and TRBJ2-7, with D maybe TRBD2 (5 bases). Trimming removed 7 bases from V and 7 bases from J, with 12 bases in between. This CDR3 region has 11 residues. The germline gives CDR1 SGHNT, CDR2 YYREEE (reference sequence). The CDR3 loop reads CASVSSGEQYF. The CDR3 coding sequence is TGTGCCAGCGTGTCCTCGGGGGAGCAGTACTTC.

This sequence joins TRBV27 and TRBJ1-4; D is perhaps TRBD1 (6 bases). V dropped 5 bases and J dropped 6 bases, with 25 bases sitting between them. The CDR3 is 18 residues long. The germline V gene encodes CDR1 MNHEY and CDR2 SMNVEV (reference sequence). The CDR3 sequence: CASSLNHPRRGYYEKLFF. As DNA, the CDR3 is TGTGCCAGCAGTCTTAATCACCCCCGCAGGGGCTACTATGAAAAACTGTTTTTT.

J is TRBJ2-1 and V is TRBV9; 11 bases fit TRBD2. CDR1 is SGDLS, CDR2 YYNGEE, per germline. Losses at the gene ends were 3 bases for V and 4 bases for J; bases not matched to a gene: 9. This CDR3 has 17 residues. The CDR3 DNA sequence: TGTGCCAGCAGCGGAATCTCTCTAGCGGGGGGTTACAATGAGCAGTTCTTC. It translates to CASSGISLAGGYNEQFF.

The chain is built from TRBV10-2 and TRBJ2-5, with 12 nucleotides matching TRBD2. The CDR3 spans 15 residues. CDR1 and CDR2 from the germline V gene are WSHSY and SAAADI. V was pared by 8 bases and J by 0 bases, with 4 bases of the junction left unmatched. The CDR3 spells CASDLAGGHQETQYF. The DNA of the CDR3 is TGCGCCAGCGATCTAGCGGGGGGGCACCAAGAGACCCAGTACTTC.

This clone was detected only once. The chain is built from TRBV18 and TRBJ1-2; D gene uncertain. This CDR3 has 14 amino acids. V lost 3 bases and J 4 bases, leaving 12 bases between the germline ends. Germline V gene sequence: CDR1 KGHSH, CDR2 LQKENI. As DNA, the CDR3 is TGTGCCAGCTCACCGGCGGAAGAAGGCTATGGCTACACCTTC. Amino acid sequence: CASSPAEEGYGYTF.

V and J are TRBV30 and TRBJ1-3; a weak D match, TRBD1 (5 bases). The CDR3 is 16 residues long. V lost 0 bases and J lost 0, with 12 bases in between. Germline V gene lookup returns CDR1 GTSNPN and CDR2 SVGIG (reference sequence). The CDR3 region is CAWSVRQSSSGNTIYF. CDR3 sequence (DNA): TGTGCCTGGAGTGTAAGACAGTCTAGCTCTGGAAACACCATATATTTT. The variable domain in full, with the rest retrieved from reference TRBV30 and TRBJ1-3, is SQTIHQWPATLVQPVGSPLSLECTVEGTSNPNLYWYRQAAGRGLQLLFYSVGIGQISSEVPQNLSASRPQDRQFILSSKKLLLSDSGFYLCAWSVRQSSSGNTIYFGEGSWLTVV.

The chain has TRBV9 and TRBJ2-3; D is perhaps TRBD2 (7 bases). Trimming pared 4 bases from V and 1 base from J, leaving 13 bases between. Looked up from germline, CDR1 is SGDLS and CDR2 is YYNGEE. This CDR3 has 15 amino acids. CDR3 in DNA: TGTGCCAGCAGCCGAGGGGGGGCCCGCACAGATACGCAGTATTTT. It translates to CASSRGGARTDTQYF. The complete variable domain, with remaining parts taken from reference TRBV9 and TRBJ2-3, reads DSGVTQTPKHLITATGQRVTLRCSPRSGDLSVYWYQQSLDQGLQFLIQYYNGEERAKGNILERFSAQQFPDLHSELNLSSLELGDSALYFCASSRGGARTDTQYFGPGTRLTVL.

This rearrangement joins TRBV5-4 to TRBJ2-7; D unclear. V dropped 0 bases and J dropped 5 bases, with 6 bases sitting between them. This CDR3 is built from 12 residues. Germline V gene sequence: CDR1 SGHNT, CDR2 YYREEE (reference sequence). The CDR3 reads CASSLDLNEQYF. The CDR3, as DNA: TGTGCCAGCAGCTTGGACTTGAACGAGCAGTACTTC.

This clone appeared a few times. The chain couples TRBV19 to TRBJ1-1; 9 bases fit TRBD1. Looked up from germline, CDR1 is LNHDA and CDR2 is SQIVND (reference sequence). V gave up 9 bases and J gave up 10 bases; unmatched junction bases: 9. The CDR3 has 12 residues. CDR3 amino acids: CASQDGQGRAFF. DNA of the CDR3: TGTGCCAGCCAAGACGGACAGGGGAGAGCTTTCTTT.

This rearrangement joins TRBV2 to TRBJ1-2; 7 bases match TRBD1. The CDR3 loop spans 12 amino acids. The junction had 8 bases not matched to a gene; V was cut back by 8 bases and J by 8 bases. Germline CDR1 and CDR2: SNHLY and FYNNEI. The CDR3 coding sequence is TGTGCCAGCGTCACAGGGGAAGGAGGCTACACCTTC. Its protein is CASVTGEGGYTF.

The chain employs TRBV28 and TRBJ2-3; possibly TRBD1 or TRBD2 for D (5 bases each). The germline V gene encodes CDR1 MDHEN and CDR2 SYDVKM. V was trimmed by 4 bases and J by 0 bases, leaving 14 bases between them. The CDR3 is 16 residues long. The CDR3 is CASSSGRITSTDTQYF. The DNA of the CDR3 is TGTGCCAGCAGTTCGGGACGTATTACTAGCACAGATACGCAGTATTTT.

CDR3 sequence: CASSPGLAGGTDTQYF. The CDR3 nucleotides are TGTGCCAGCAGCCCAGGACTAGCGGGTGGCACAGATACGCAGTATTTT. The V and J genes are TRBV7-9 and TRBJ2-3; 11 nucleotides match TRBD2. J was trimmed by 1 base and V by 5 bases; bases with no gene match: 5. Per germline, CDR1 SEHNR and CDR2 FQNEAQ (reference sequence). The CDR3 totals 16 residues.

This chain connects TRBV5-1 to TRBJ1-4; D is uncertain. Germline-derived CDR1 and CDR2 are SGHRS and YFSETQ. The CDR3 extends over 15 amino acids. Trimming stripped 4 bases from V and 0 bases from J, with 10 bases between. The CDR3 nucleotides read TGCGCCAGCAGCGCTCGACCCTCAACTAATGAAAAACTGTTTTTT. Its translation: CASSARPSTNEKLFF.

This clone was observed a few times. The rearrangement links TRBV19 to TRBJ1-6; D is ambiguous. The CDR3 is 15 amino acids. Looked up from germline, CDR1 is LNHDA and CDR2 is SQIVND (reference sequence). The V end was cut by 7 bases, the J end by 9 bases, with 19 bases between. The CDR3 DNA is TGTGCCAGTACCCCCCGGCCCGGTCTGGGTTCACCCCTCCACTTT. Its translation is CASTPRPGLGSPLHF.

The V gene is TRBV24-1, the J gene TRBJ2-3; 11 nucleotides agree with TRBD2. The CDR3 length is 17 residues. Germline V gene data show CDR1 as KGHDR and CDR2 as SFDVKD. Trimming at V came to 3 bases and at J to 4 bases, leaving 8 bases not matched to a gene. In nucleotides, the CDR3 is TGTGCCACCAGTGATCCCCGTAGCGGGGGGGCGGCAGATACGCAGTATTTT. This codes for CATSDPRSGGAADTQYF.

The V call is TRBV4-1, the J call TRBJ1-1, with 9 bases aligning to TRBD1. Germline CDR1 MGHRA, CDR2 YSYEKL. V dropped 4 bases and J dropped 1; count of bases not matched to a gene: 4. The CDR3 is 15 amino acids. CDR3 in amino acids: CASSRLTGGNTEAFF. The CDR3 coding sequence is TGCGCCAGCAGCCGGTTGACAGGGGGGAACACTGAAGCTTTCTTT.